The source of this T cell receptor (beta chain) is a study of blood T cell repertoires in COVID-19. Overall study context: Collection of acute and convalescent COVID-19 samples took place in the United States, Italy and Spain. Sample material is recorded as cDNA or gDNA derived from T cells, B-cell-depleted T cells, or PBMCs.

This clone was found once. CDR1 and CDR2 (germline): LGHNA, YSLEER. The CDR3 sequence is 15 residues long. V shed 0 bases and J shed 2 bases, with 10 bases lying between them. In the original processing: The assay estimated nucleated cells by amplifying reference gene primers. Here immunoSEQ multiplex PCR was the method, and the copy in TCRdb shows in-frame clones only, minus some. The V and J calls and the clone size are those of that table, but D and trimming were determined from the DNA. The sample contains roughly 59,000 clones, 76% of which appear only once. J is TRBJ1-2 and V is TRBV4-3, with a tentative D call TRBD1 (5 bases). Sequencing input: peripheral blood. This receptor was taken from a woman aged 45-60 years with active or convalescent COVID-19. CDR3 region: CASSQDSGHNYGYTF. The CDR3 nucleotides read TGCGCCAGCAGCCAAGATTCAGGGCACAACTATGGCTACACCTTC.